Listed below are T cell receptor beta chains from one sample, sequenced in a study of blood T cell repertoires in COVID-19. Some clones are missing from TCRdb's copy, which holds only in-frame ones; the method was immunoSEQ multiplex PCR. This table has a few hundred thousand clones, 70% to 90% appearing once. The sequencing input was PBMCs or T cells enriched from blood (not recorded which). The origin of the receptors is a woman aged 40-49 years who had recovered from COVID-19. Each CDR3 is given with its conserved first and last residue. Fields, in order: V gene, J gene, CDR3 protein.

V: TRBV18; J: TRBJ2-1; CDR3: CASSQGLAGLDNQFF
V: TRBV7-2; J: TRBJ2-3; CDR3: CASSLSLAGGSADTQYF
V: TRBV19; J: TRBJ2-1; CDR3: CASSIRASRTYNEQFF
V: TRBV3-1/TRBV3-2; J: TRBJ1-2; CDR3: CASRMRWDVTRDYGYTF
V: TRBV28; J: TRBJ2-4; CDR3: CASTQREGGNIQYF
V: TRBV5-5; J: TRBJ1-4; CDR3: CASSLVQGARTNEKLFF
V: TRBV11-3; J: TRBJ2-2; CDR3: CASSSGLGRTGELFF
V: TRBV18; J: TRBJ1-4; CDR3: CASSPGVGSNEKLFF
V: TRBV18; J: TRBJ2-1; CDR3: CASSPPGLAYNEQFF
V: TRBV12-3/TRBV12-4; J: TRBJ1-3; CDR3: CASSLYQGNTIYF
V: TRBV18; J: TRBJ2-2; CDR3: CASSSQAGGPNTGELFF
V: TRBV7-9; J: TRBJ2-3; CDR3: CASSLAGADTQYF
V: TRBV6-5; J: TRBJ2-7; CDR3: CASSYTRQTSSYEQYF
V: TRBV2; J: TRBJ1-2; CDR3: CASNGQLYGYTF
V: TRBV25-1; J: TRBJ2-7; CDR3: CASIEIGSSYEQYF
V: TRBV7-3; J: TRBJ2-1; CDR3: CASSLMGGLGEQFF
V: TRBV11-2; J: TRBJ2-2; CDR3: CASSYPASGSVGELFF
V: TRBV28; J: TRBJ2-3; CDR3: CASSSQGSADTQYF
V: TRBV28; J: TRBJ1-1; CDR3: CASSSLSGSREAFF
V: TRBV10-3; J: TRBJ2-5; CDR3: CAISESTEETQYF
V: TRBV3-1/TRBV3-2; J: TRBJ2-1; CDR3: CASSQEASGRRTLGNEQFF
V: TRBV10-3; J: TRBJ1-3; CDR3: CAISDLDRSSGNTIYF
V: TRBV7-9; J: TRBJ2-7; CDR3: CASSLTSGRAGAYEQYF
V: TRBV7-2; J: TRBJ1-2; CDR3: CASSLVGTGSHGYTF
V: TRBV28; J: TRBJ1-5; CDR3: CASSTVGQGLNQPQHF
V: TRBV7-8; J: TRBJ2-7; CDR3: CASSSAQRASGPYEQYF
V: TRBV2; J: TRBJ1-6; CDR3: CASSEVTGVSPLHF
V: TRBV11-2; J: TRBJ2-3; CDR3: CASSLVGGPGGDTQYF
V: TRBV11-2; J: TRBJ1-6; CDR3: CASSHLGQGNSPLHF
V: TRBV5-4; J: TRBJ2-7; CDR3: CASSLGGRTYEQYF
V: TRBV28; J: TRBJ2-3; CDR3: CASTPATGSKSDTQYF
V: TRBV19; J: TRBJ2-3; CDR3: CASSTPGATDTQYF
V: TRBV9; J: TRBJ2-7; CDR3: CASTPAASGSHEQYF
V: TRBV11-2; J: TRBJ1-1; CDR3: CASSLIGGTEAFF
V: TRBV7-2; J: TRBJ1-6; CDR3: CASSSSSYNSPLHF
V: TRBV7-9; J: TRBJ2-2; CDR3: CASSLGGQGNTGELFF
V: TRBV19; J: TRBJ2-6; CDR3: CASQQGSGANVLTF
V: TRBV18; J: TRBJ1-1; CDR3: CASSPNNRNTEAFF
V: TRBV7-2; J: TRBJ2-3; CDR3: CASSLSGSVTDTQYF
V: TRBV6-2/TRBV6-3; J: TRBJ2-7; CDR3: CASSSGGVEYEQYF
V: TRBV6-5; J: TRBJ2-2; CDR3: CASSYSSGQNTGELFF